The clone carrying this T cell receptor (beta chain) was picked up many times. This CDR3 region has 17 residues. J lost 4 bases, V lost 5 bases, and 10 bases had no gene match. This entry comes from a study of T cell repertoires in cytomegalovirus infection. Study in general: TCR beta signatures that were public indicated CMV infection and matching HLA type.

TCRdb re-derived calls from the reads in MiXCR, one entry per CDR3 protein. The repertoire consists of over 450,000 distinct CDR3 sequences, with roughly 10% occurring once and the leading ten covering roughly a tenth. The V and J genes are TRBV12-3 or TRBV12-4 and TRBJ2-2, with 10 nucleotides matching TRBD2. Source material: PBMCs. The sequence was obtained from a human donor in good health (CMV status not recorded). Some clones in this sample may be carry-over from other donors' samples. Here the CDR3 reads CASSPPSSGRGTGELFF. The DNA for the CDR3 is TGTGCCAGCAGTCCTCCCTCTAGCGGGAGAGGCACCGGGGAGCTGTTTTTT.